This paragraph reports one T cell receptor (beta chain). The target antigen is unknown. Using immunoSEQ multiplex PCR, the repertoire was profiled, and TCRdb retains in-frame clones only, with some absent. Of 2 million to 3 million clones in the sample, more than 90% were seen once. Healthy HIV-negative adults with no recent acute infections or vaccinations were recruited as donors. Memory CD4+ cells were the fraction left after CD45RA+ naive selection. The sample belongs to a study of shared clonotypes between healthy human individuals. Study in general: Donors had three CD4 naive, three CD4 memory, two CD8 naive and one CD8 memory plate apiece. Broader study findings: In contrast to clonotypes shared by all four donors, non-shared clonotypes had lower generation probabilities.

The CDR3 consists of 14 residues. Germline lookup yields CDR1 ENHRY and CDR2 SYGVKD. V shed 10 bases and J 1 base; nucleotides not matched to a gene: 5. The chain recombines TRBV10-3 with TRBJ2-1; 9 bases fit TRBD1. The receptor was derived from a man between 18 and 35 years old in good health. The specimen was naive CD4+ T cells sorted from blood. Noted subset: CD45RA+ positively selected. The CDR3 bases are TGTGCCACTAGGGACAGGGATTCCTACAATGAGCAGTTCTTC. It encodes CATRDRDSYNEQFF.